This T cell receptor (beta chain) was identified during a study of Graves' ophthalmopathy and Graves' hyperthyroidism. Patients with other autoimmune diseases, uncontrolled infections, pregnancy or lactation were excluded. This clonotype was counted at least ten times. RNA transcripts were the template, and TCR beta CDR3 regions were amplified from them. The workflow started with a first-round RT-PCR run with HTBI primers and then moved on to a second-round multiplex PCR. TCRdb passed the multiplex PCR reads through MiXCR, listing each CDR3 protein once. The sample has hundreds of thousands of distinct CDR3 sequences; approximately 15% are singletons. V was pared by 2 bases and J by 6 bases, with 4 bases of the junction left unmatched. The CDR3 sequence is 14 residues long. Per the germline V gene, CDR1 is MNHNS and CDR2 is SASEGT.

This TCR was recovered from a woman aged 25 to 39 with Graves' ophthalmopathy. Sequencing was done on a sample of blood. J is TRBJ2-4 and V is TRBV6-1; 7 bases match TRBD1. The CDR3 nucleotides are TGTGCCAGCAGTGAACCGGGACAGACAAACATTCAGTACTTC. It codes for CASSEPGQTNIQYF.